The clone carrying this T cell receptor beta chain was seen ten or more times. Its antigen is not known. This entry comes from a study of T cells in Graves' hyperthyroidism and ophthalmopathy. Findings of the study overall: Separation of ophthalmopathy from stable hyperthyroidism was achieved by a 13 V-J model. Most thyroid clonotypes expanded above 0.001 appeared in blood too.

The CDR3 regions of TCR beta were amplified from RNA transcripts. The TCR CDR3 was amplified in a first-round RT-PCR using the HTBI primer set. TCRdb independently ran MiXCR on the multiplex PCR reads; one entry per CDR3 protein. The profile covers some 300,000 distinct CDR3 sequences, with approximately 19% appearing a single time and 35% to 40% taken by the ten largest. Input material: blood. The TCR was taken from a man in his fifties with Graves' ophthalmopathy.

The CDR3 region has the DNA TGCAGTGCTAGAGATAGCCAGTCCGGGCAGTTCTTC. Protein: CSARDSQSGQFF. This rearrangement joins TRBV20-1 to TRBJ2-1; D ambiguous. Trimming removed 0 bases from V and 12 bases from J, with 12 bases in between. Germline values: CDR1 DFQATT, CDR2 SNEGSKA (reference sequence). This CDR3 has 12 amino acids.